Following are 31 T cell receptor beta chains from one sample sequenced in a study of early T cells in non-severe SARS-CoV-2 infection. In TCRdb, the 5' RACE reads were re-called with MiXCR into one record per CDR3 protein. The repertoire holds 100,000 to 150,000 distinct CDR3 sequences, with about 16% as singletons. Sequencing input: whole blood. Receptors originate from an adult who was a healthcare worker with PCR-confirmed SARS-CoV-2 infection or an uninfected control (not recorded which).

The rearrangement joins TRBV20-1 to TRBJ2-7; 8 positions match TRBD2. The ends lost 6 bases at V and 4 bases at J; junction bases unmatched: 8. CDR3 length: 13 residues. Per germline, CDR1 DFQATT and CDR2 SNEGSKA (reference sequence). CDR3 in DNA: TGCAGTGCCATAGCGGGGCCGGGGTACGAGCAGTACTTC. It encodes CSAIAGPGYEQYF.

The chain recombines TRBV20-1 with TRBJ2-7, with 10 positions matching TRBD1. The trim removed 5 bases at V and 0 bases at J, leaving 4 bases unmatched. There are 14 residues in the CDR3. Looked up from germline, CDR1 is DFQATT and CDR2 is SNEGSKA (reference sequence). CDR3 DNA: TGCAGTGCTGAGACAGGGGGCAGCTCCTACGAGCAGTACTTC. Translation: CSAETGGSSYEQYF.

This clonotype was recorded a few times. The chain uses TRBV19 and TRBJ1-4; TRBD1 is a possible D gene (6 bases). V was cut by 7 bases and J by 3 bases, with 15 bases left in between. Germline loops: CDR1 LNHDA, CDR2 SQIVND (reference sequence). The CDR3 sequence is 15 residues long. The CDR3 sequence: CASMARGRANEKLFF. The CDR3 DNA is TGTGCCAGTATGGCCAGGGGACGGGCTAATGAAAAACTGTTTTTT.

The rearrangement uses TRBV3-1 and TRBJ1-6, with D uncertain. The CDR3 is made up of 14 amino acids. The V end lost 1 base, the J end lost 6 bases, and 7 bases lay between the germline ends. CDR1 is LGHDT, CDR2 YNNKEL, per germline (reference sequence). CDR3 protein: CASSQATVNSPLHF. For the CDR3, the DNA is TGTGCCAGCAGCCAAGCCACAGTTAATTCACCCCTCCACTTT.

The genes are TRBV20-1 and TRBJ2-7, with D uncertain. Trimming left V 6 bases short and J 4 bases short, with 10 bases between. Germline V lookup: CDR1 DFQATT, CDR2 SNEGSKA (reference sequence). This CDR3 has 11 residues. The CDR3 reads CSARAPYEQYF. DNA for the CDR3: TGCAGTGCGCGAGCCCCATACGAGCAGTACTTC.

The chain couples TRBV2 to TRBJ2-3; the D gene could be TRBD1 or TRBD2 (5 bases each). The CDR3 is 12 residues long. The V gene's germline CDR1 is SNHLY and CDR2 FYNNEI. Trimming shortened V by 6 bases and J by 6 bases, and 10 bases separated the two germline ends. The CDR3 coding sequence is TGTGCCAGCAGGGGGGTTGAGGATACGCAGTATTTT. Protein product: CASRGVEDTQYF.

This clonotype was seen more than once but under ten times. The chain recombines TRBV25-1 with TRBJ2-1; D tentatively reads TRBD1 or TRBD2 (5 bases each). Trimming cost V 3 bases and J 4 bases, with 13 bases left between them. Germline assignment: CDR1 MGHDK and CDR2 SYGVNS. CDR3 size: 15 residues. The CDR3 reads CASSERGRVYNEQFF. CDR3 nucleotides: TGTGCCAGCAGTGAGAGGGGACGGGTTTACAATGAGCAGTTCTTC.

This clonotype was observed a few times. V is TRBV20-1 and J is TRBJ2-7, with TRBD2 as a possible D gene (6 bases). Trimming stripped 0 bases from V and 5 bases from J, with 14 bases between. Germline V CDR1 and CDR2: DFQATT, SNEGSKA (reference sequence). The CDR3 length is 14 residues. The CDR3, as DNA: TGCAGTGCTAGAGATTTGGCCGGAGGGAACGAGCAGTACTTC. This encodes CSARDLAGGNEQYF.

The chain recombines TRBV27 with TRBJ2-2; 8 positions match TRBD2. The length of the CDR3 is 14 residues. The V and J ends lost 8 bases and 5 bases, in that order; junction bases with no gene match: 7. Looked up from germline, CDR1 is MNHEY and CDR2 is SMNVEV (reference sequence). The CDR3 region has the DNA TGTGCCAGCCGGCCGAGCGGGGGAACCGGGGAGCTGTTTTTT. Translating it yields CASRPSGGTGELFF.

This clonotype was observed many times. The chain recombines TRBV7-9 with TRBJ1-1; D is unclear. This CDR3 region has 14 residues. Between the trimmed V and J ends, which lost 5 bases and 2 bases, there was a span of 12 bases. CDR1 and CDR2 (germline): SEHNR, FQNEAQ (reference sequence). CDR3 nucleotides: TGTGCCAGCAGCCTAGGCTCCTCAAACACTGAAGCTTTCTTT. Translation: CASSLGSSNTEAFF.

The CDR3 reads CASSSQVWGAGNQPQHF. The CDR3 coding sequence is TGTGCCAGCAGTTCCCAGGTGTGGGGGGCAGGGAATCAGCCCCAGCATTTT. V usage is TRBV27 and J usage is TRBJ1-5; D might be TRBD1 (6 bases). Trimming took off 4 bases at V and 4 bases at J, with 20 bases between the two ends. The CDR3 is 17 residues long. CDR1 is MNHEY and CDR2 is SMNVEV in the germline V gene (reference sequence).

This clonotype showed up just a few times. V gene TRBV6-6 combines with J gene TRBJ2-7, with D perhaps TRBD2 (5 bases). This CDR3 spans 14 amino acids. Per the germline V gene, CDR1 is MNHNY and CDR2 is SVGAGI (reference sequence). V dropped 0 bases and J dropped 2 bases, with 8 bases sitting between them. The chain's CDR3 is CASSYSGGPYEQYF. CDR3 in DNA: TGTGCCAGCAGTTACTCTGGCGGGCCCTACGAGCAGTACTTC.

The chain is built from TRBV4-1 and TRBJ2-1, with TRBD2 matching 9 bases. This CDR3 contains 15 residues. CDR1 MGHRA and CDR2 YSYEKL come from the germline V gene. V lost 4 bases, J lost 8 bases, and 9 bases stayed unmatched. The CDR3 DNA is TGCGCCAGCAGCCCTAGCGGGGCCACCCTTGATGAGCAGTTCTTC. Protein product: CASSPSGATLDEQFF.

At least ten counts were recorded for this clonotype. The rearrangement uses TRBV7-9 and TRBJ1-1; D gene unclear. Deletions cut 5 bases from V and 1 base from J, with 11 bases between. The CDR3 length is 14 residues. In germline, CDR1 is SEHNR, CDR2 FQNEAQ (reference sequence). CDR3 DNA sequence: TGTGCCAGCAGCCTCGGCCAGCAGAACACTGAAGCTTTCTTT. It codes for CASSLGQQNTEAFF. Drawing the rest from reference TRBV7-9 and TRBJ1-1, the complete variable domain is DTGVSQNPRHKITKRGQNVTFRCDPISEHNRLYWYRQTLGQGPEFLTYFQNEAQLEKSRLLSDRFSAERPKGSFSTLEIQRTEQGDSAMYLCASSLGQQNTEAFFGQGTRLTVV.

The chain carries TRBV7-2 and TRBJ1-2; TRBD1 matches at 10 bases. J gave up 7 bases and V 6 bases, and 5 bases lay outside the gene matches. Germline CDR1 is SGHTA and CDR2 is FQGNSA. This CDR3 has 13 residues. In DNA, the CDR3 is TGTGCCAGCAGGGCCGGGACAGGGGCTGGCTACACCTTC. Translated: CASRAGTGAGYTF.

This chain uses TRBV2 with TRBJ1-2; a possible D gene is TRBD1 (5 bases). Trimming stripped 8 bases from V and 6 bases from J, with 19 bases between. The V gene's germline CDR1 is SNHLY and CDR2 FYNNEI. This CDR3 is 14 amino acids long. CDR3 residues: CASGAGLVGNGYTF. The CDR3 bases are TGTGCCAGCGGGGCGGGTTTAGTAGGGAATGGCTACACCTTC.

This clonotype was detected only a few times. CDR3 coding DNA: TGTGCCAGTAGCAGCCGAGCCAGGGGGGAAGCTTTCTTT. Protein sequence: CASSSRARGEAFF. This chain uses TRBV19 with TRBJ1-1; TRBD1 agrees at 7 bases. The V segment lost 6 bases and the J segment 8 bases; nucleotides outside the gene matches: 9. This CDR3 is built from 13 residues. The germline V gene has CDR1 LNHDA and CDR2 SQIVND (reference sequence).

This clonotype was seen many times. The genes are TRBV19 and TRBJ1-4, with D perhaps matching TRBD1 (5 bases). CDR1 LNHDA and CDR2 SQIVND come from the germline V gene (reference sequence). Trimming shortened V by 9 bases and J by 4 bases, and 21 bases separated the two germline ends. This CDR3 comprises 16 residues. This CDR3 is CASSPRGYLINEKLFF. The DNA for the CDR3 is TGTGCCAGCTCCCCGCGGGGGTACCTAATTAATGAAAAACTGTTTTTT.

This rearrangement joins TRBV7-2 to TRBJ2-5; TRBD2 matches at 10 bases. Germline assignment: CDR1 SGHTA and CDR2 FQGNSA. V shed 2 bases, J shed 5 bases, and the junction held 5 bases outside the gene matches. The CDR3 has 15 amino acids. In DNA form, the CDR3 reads TGTGCCAGCAGCTTATCGGGTAGCGGGGGGGAGACCCAGTACTTC. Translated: CASSLSGSGGETQYF.

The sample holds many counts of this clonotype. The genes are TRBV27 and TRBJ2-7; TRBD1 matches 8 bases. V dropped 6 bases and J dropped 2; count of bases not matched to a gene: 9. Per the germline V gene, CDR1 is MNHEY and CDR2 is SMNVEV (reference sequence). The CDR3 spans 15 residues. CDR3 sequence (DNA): TGTGCCAGCAGCAAAGGGACAGGAAATCCCTACGAGCAGTACTTC. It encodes CASSKGTGNPYEQYF.

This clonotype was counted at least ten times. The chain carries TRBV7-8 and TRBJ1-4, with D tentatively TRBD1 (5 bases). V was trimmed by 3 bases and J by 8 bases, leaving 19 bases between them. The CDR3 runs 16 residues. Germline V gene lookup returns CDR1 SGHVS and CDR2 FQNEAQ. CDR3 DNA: TGTGCCAGCAGCTTCCCGAAAGGGCAGGGAGTGGAAAAACTGTTTTTT. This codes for CASSFPKGQGVEKLFF.

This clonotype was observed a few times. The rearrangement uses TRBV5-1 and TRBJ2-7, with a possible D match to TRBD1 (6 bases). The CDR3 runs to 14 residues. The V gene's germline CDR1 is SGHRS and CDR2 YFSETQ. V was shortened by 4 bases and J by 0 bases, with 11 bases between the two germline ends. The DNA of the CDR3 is TGCGCCAGCAGCGACACAGGGAGCTCCTACGAGCAGTACTTC. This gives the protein CASSDTGSSYEQYF.

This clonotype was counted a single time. The CDR3 nucleotides read TGTGCCACCAGCAGAGGTCCGGACGGACACTCTGGAAACACCATATATTTT. This codes for CATSRGPDGHSGNTIYF. The chain combines TRBV15 with TRBJ1-3, with a possible D match to TRBD1 (5 bases). Trimming took off 1 base at V and 0 bases at J, with 13 bases between the two ends. The V gene's germline CDR1 is LNHNV and CDR2 YYDKDF (reference sequence). The CDR3 spans 17 residues.

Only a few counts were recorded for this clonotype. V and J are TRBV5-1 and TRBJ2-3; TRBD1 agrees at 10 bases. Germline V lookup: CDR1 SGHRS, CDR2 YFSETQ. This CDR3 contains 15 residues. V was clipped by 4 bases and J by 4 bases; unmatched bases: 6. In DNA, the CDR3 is TGCGCCAGCAGCACCGGACAGGGGGATTCAGATACGCAGTATTTT. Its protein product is CASSTGQGDSDTQYF.

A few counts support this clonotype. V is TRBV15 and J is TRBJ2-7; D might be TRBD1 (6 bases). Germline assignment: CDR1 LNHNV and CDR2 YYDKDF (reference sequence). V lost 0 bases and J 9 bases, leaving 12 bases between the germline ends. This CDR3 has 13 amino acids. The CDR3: CATSREGAMGQYF. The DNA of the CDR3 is TGTGCCACCAGCAGAGAGGGGGCGATGGGGCAGTACTTC.

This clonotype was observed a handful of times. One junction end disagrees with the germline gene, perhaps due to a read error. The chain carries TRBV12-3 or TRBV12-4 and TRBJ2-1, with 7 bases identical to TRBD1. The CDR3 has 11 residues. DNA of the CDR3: TGTGCCAGCAGTTTCTCACAGGGGTTGGTCTTC. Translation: CASSFSQGLVF.

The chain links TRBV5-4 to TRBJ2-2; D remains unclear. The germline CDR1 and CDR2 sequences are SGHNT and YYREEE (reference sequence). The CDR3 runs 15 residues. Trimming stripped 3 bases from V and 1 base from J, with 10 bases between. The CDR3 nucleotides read TGTGCCAGCAGCTCTCGCGGTGAGAACACCGGGGAGCTGTTTTTT. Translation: CASSSRGENTGELFF.

The CDR3 region has the DNA TGTGCCTGGAGTGAGGGGGGCCAGCCCCAGCATTTT. Translated: CAWSEGGQPQHF. V and J are TRBV30 and TRBJ1-5, with D tentatively TRBD1 (6 bases). Trimming took off 1 base at V and 7 bases at J, with 8 bases between the two ends. Germline V gene sequence: CDR1 GTSNPN, CDR2 SVGIG (reference sequence). This CDR3 has 12 residues.

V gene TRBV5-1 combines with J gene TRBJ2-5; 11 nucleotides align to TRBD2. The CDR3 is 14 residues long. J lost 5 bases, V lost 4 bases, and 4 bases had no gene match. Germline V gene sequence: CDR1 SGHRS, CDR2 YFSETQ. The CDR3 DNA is TGCGCCAGCAGCCTACTAGCGGGGGATGAGACCCAGTACTTC. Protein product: CASSLLAGDETQYF.

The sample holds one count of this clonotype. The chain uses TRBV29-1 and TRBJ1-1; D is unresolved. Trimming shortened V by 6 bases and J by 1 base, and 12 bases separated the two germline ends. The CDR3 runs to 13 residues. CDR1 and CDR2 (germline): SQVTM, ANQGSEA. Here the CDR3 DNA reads TGCAGCGTCTCTAAGTCAGGGAACACTGAAGCTTTCTTT. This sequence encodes CSVSKSGNTEAFF.

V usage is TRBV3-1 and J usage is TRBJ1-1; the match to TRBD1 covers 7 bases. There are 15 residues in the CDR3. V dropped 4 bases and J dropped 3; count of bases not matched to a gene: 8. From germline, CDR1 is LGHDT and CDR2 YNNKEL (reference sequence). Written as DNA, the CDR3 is TGTGCCAGCAGCCCCCGACAGGGAGGGGACACTGAAGCTTTCTTT. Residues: CASSPRQGGDTEAFF.